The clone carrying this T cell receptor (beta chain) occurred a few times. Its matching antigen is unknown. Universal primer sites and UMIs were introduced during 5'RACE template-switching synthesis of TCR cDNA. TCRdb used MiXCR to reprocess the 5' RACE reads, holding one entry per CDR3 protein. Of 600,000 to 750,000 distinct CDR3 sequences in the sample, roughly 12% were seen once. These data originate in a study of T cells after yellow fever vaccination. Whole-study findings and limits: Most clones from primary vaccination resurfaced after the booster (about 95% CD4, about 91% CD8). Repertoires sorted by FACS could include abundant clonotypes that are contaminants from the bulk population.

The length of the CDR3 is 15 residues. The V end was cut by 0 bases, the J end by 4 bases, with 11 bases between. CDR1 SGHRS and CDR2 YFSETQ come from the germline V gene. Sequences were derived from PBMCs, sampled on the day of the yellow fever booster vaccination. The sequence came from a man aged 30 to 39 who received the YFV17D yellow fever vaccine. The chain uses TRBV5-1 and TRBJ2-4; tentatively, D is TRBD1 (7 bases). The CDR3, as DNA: TGCGCCAGCAGCTTGGGCGGGACAGCAAAAAACATTCAGTACTTC. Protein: CASSLGGTAKNIQYF. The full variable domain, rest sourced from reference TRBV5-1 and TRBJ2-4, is KAGVTQTPRYLIKTRGQQVTLSCSPISGHRSVSWYQQTPGQGLQFLFEYFSETQRNKGNFPGRFSGRQFSNSRSEMNVSTLELGDSALYLCASSLGGTAKNIQYFGAGTRLSVL.